The 30 T cell receptor beta chains below come from one sample, sequenced in a study of T cells in Graves' hyperthyroidism and ophthalmopathy. TCR beta CDR3 region amplification was performed from RNA transcripts. With the HTBI primer set, the TCR CDR3 went through a first round of RT-PCR. TCRdb redid the calling of the multiplex PCR reads with MiXCR, one entry per CDR3 protein. The repertoire holds about 700,000 distinct CDR3 sequences, 14% seen once, with 9.5% to 13% in the top ten. The sample comprised blood. The receptors come from a woman in her late teens or twenties with Graves' hyperthyroidism.

This clonotype was recorded at least ten times. This chain joins TRBV7-8 and TRBJ1-1; maybe TRBD1 (6 bases). Germline lookup yields CDR1 SGHVS and CDR2 FQNEAQ. This CDR3 has 17 residues. V was pared by 6 bases and J by 0 bases, with 20 bases between. The CDR3 spells CASSPTGSRVMNTEAFF. CDR3 DNA sequence: TGTGCCAGCAGTCCGACAGGCTCCAGAGTGATGAACACTGAAGCTTTCTTT. Full variable domain (outside the CDR3, taken from reference TRBV7-8 and TRBJ1-1): GAGVSQSPRYKVAKRGQDVALRCDPISGHVSLFWYQQALGQGPEFLTYFQNEAQLDKSGLPSDRFFAERPEGSVSTLKIQRTQQEDSAVYLCASSPTGSRVMNTEAFFGQGTRLTVV.

This clonotype was detected ten times or more. This chain connects TRBV7-2 to TRBJ2-1; 13 positions agree with TRBD2. This CDR3 has 14 residues. The germline V gene has CDR1 SGHTA and CDR2 FQGNSA. V shed 2 bases and J 15 bases; nucleotides not matched to a gene: 7. This CDR3 is CASSLSGLAGPPFF. In nucleotides, the CDR3 is TGTGCCAGCAGCTTATCGGGACTAGCGGGGCCACCGTTCTTC.

This clonotype occurred a few times. The V gene is TRBV7-9, the J gene TRBJ2-1; D gene ambiguous. CDR1 is SEHNR, CDR2 FQNEAQ, per germline (reference sequence). V gave up 3 bases and J gave up 2 bases, with 8 bases separating them. This CDR3 comprises 14 residues. DNA of the CDR3: TGTGCCAGCAGCTTGATAGTCCCCTACAATGAGCAGTTCTTC. Protein product: CASSLIVPYNEQFF.

The chain couples TRBV28 to TRBJ1-6, with 7 bases lining up with TRBD1. Germline V CDR1 and CDR2: MDHEN, SYDVKM. The CDR3 totals 15 residues. The V and J ends lost 3 bases and 3 bases, in that order; junction bases with no gene match: 2. CDR3 in amino acids: CASSFTGVYNSPLHF. Written as DNA, the CDR3 is TGTGCCAGCAGTTTCACAGGGGTCTATAATTCACCCCTCCACTTT.

The gene calls are TRBV28 and TRBJ2-2, with 13 bases identical to TRBD2. Germline trimming cut 5 bases from V and 9 bases from J; bases unmatched to any gene: 9. CDR3 length equals 16 residues. From germline, CDR1 is MDHEN and CDR2 SYDVKM. This CDR3 is CASSPVGLAGFRELFF. The CDR3 DNA sequence: TGTGCCAGCAGTCCAGTGGGACTAGCGGGATTCCGGGAGCTGTTTTTT.

This clonotype was picked up many times. The genes are TRBV11-3 and TRBJ1-1; 7 bases match TRBD1. V shed 2 bases and J 1 base; nucleotides not matched to a gene: 4. Germline CDR1 SGHNT, CDR2 YENEEA. CDR3 length: 15 amino acids. Here the CDR3 DNA reads TGTGCCAGCAGCTTATGGTACAGGGGGAACACTGAAGCTTTCTTT. This codes for CASSLWYRGNTEAFF.

V gene TRBV5-1 combines with J gene TRBJ2-3, with D possibly called TRBD1 or TRBD2 (5 bases each). The germline gives CDR1 SGHRS, CDR2 YFSETQ. V was shortened by 3 bases and J by 11 bases, with 19 bases between the two germline ends. This CDR3 comprises 14 residues. CDR3 protein: CASSSGTSEVKQYF. CDR3 nucleotides: TGCGCCAGCAGCTCCGGGACCAGTGAGGTAAAGCAGTATTTT. The full variable domain, with the rest looked up from reference TRBV5-1 and TRBJ2-3, is KAGVTQTPRYLIKTRGQQVTLSCSPISGHRSVSWYQQTPGQGLQFLFEYFSETQRNKGNFPGRFSGRQFSNSRSEMNVSTLELGDSALYLCASSSGTSEVKQYFGPGTRLTVL.

This clonotype was detected only a few times. The rearrangement joins TRBV6-2 or TRBV6-3 to TRBJ2-1, with a tentative D call TRBD2 (5 bases). Deletions cut 6 bases from V and 7 bases from J, with 13 bases between. The germline gives CDR1 MNHEY, CDR2 SVGEGT. The CDR3 has 13 amino acids. The CDR3 is CASRKRTSNEQFF. CDR3 nucleotides: TGTGCCAGCAGAAAACGCACTAGTAATGAGCAGTTCTTC.

In this sample, this clonotype turned up many times. The chain couples TRBV7-3 to TRBJ2-5; 9 bases fit TRBD1. Per the germline V gene, CDR1 is SGHTA and CDR2 is FQGTGA. The J segment lost 9 bases and the V segment lost 0 bases, leaving 14 bases of the junction unmatched. The CDR3 has 17 residues. The CDR3 bases are TGTGCCAGCAGCTTAACGGGGGGGACAGGGACCCCCGAGGCCCAGTACTTC. It translates to CASSLTGGTGTPEAQYF. Based on the CDR3 plus reference TRBV7-3 and TRBJ2-5, the full variable domain is GAGVSQTPSNKVTEKGKYVELRCDPISGHTALYWYRQSLGQGPEFLIYFQGTGAADDSGLPNDRFFAVRPEGSVSTLKIQRTERGDSAVYLCASSLTGGTGTPEAQYFGPGTRLLVL.

This clonotype occurred many times. CDR3 in DNA: TGTGCCAGCAGTCCGCAGCGGGAGTTGGGTGAGCAGTTCTTC. It encodes CASSPQRELGEQFF. The V call is TRBV28, the J call TRBJ2-1; 8 nucleotides agree with TRBD2. Germline CDR1 reads MDHEN; CDR2 reads SYDVKM. J was trimmed by 9 bases and V by 5 bases; bases with no gene match: 9. CDR3 size: 14 residues. Full variable domain (rest looked up from reference TRBV28 and TRBJ2-1): DVKVTQSSRYLVKRTGEKVFLECVQDMDHENMFWYRQDPGLGLRLIYFSYDVKMKEKGDIPEGYSVSREKKERFSLILESASTNQTSMYLCASSPQRELGEQFFGPGTRLTVL.

This clonotype was counted many times. The V gene is TRBV20-1, the J gene TRBJ2-1; 9 bases are shared with TRBD1. J gave up 9 bases and V 5 bases, and 8 bases lay outside the gene matches. CDR3 length: 13 amino acids. CDR1 is DFQATT, CDR2 SNEGSKA, per germline (reference sequence). Here the CDR3 reads CSAASGDRVEQFF. The CDR3 nucleotides are TGCAGTGCTGCGTCTGGGGACAGGGTTGAGCAGTTCTTC.

This clonotype occurred a few times. V usage is TRBV6-2 or TRBV6-3 and J usage is TRBJ1-5; no firm D call. This CDR3 comprises 14 residues. V was trimmed by 7 bases and J by 1 base, leaving 11 bases between them. Germline V gene lookup returns CDR1 MNHEY and CDR2 SVGEGT. Here the CDR3 reads CASTGSGSNQPQHF. Written as DNA, the CDR3 is TGTGCCAGCACCGGGTCAGGAAGCAATCAGCCCCAGCATTTT.

This clonotype occurred once. This chain uses TRBV14 with TRBJ1-2; no reliable D call. V shed 4 bases and J shed 3 bases, with 18 bases lying between them. The CDR3 extends over 16 amino acids. CDR1 and CDR2 (germline): SGHDN, FVKESK. The CDR3, as DNA: TGTGCCAGCAGCCCGCGGGCGGTCCTGGGGTACTATGGCTACACCTTC. Encoded protein: CASSPRAVLGYYGYTF.

To note about this clonotype: Being one base from a much bigger clone, this may be a read error. The CDR3 spells CAGSETGDYEQYF. The CDR3 DNA reads as TGTGCCGGCAGTGAAACAGGGGACTACGAGCAGTACTTC. This chain links TRBV28 with TRBJ2-7, with 7 bases lining up with TRBD1. The germline V gene has CDR1 MDHEN and CDR2 SYDVKM. CDR3 length equals 13 residues.

This clonotype occurred many times. The chain recombines TRBV13 with TRBJ1-2; 7 positions match TRBD1. The trim removed 5 bases at V and 4 bases at J, leaving 10 bases unmatched. The CDR3 loop spans 15 amino acids. Germline V lookup: CDR1 PRHDT, CDR2 FYEKMQ (reference sequence). CDR3 bases: TGTGCCAGCAGCCAAGGGACAGCCGGAACCTATGGCTACACCTTC. This gives the protein CASSQGTAGTYGYTF.

A word on this clonotype: A much larger clone sits a single nucleotide away, making a read error possible. This chain uses TRBV2 with TRBJ1-2, with D unresolved. CDR3 size: 15 residues. The germline V and J ends were trimmed by 7 bases and 2 bases, with 17 bases remaining between them. Germline V gene sequence: CDR1 SNHLY, CDR2 FYNNEI. Here the CDR3 reads CASNAQDYWNYGYTF. The CDR3 region has the DNA TGTGCCAGCAATGCGCAAGATTACTGGAACTATGGCTACACCTTC.

This clonotype turned up a few times. The genes are TRBV30 and TRBJ1-5; D gene uncertain. Germline values: CDR1 GTSNPN, CDR2 SVGIG (reference sequence). The CDR3 has 11 amino acids. V lost 4 bases to trimming and J lost 9 bases, with 10 bases between them. CDR3 amino acids: CAWNSDGPQHF. CDR3 in DNA: TGTGCCTGGAACAGTGACGGGCCCCAGCATTTT.

This clonotype was seen ten or more times. The chain links TRBV6-5 to TRBJ2-3; 7 bases agree with TRBD2. The CDR3 has 17 residues. J was trimmed by 3 bases and V by 6 bases; bases with no gene match: 15. CDR1 is MNHEY, CDR2 SVGAGI, per germline. CDR3 amino acids: CASRGRGRGLATDTQYF. The CDR3 nucleotides are TGTGCCAGCAGGGGGAGGGGACGCGGCCTGGCGACAGATACGCAGTATTTT.

This clonotype was recorded many times. The CDR3 DNA reads TGTGCCAGCAGTTCTCGTGGGACGGGTACAGATACGCAGTATTTT. Its protein is CASSSRGTGTDTQYF. The chain is built from TRBV27 and TRBJ2-3; D may match TRBD1 or TRBD2 (5 bases each). Looked up from germline, CDR1 is MNHEY and CDR2 is SMNVEV (reference sequence). Trimming cost V 4 bases and J 3 bases, with 14 bases left between them. This CDR3 contains 15 residues.

This clonotype was recorded many times. This chain connects TRBV7-9 to TRBJ2-3; no clear D. Trimming took off 1 base at V and 6 bases at J, with 5 bases between the two ends. CDR3 length: 12 residues. From germline, CDR1 is SEHNR and CDR2 FQNEAQ (reference sequence). CDR3 DNA: TGTGCCAGCAGCTTAGGGGATGATACGCAGTATTTT. Translated, it gives CASSLGDDTQYF. The whole variable domain, remainder taken from reference TRBV7-9 and TRBJ2-3, is DTGVSQNPRHKITKRGQNVTFRCDPISEHNRLYWYRQTLGQGPEFLTYFQNEAQLEKSRLLSDRFSAERPKGSFSTLEIQRTEQGDSAMYLCASSLGDDTQYFGPGTRLTVL.

This clonotype was seen only a few times. The rearrangement links TRBV6-2 or TRBV6-3 to TRBJ2-5; 10 bases are shared with TRBD2. The CDR3 sequence is 19 residues long. Looked up from germline, CDR1 is MNHEY and CDR2 is SVGEGT. With V trimmed by 2 bases and J by 1 base, 13 bases remained unmatched. Here the CDR3 DNA reads TGTGCCAGCAGTTACCCAACCCCCGGACTAGCGGATTTCCAAGAGACCCAGTACTTC. Translating gives CASSYPTPGLADFQETQYF.

The chain couples TRBV5-1 to TRBJ2-5, with D maybe TRBD1 (6 bases). The CDR3 covers 14 residues. Germline V gene lookup returns CDR1 SGHRS and CDR2 YFSETQ. V lost 4 bases and J 5 bases, leaving 15 bases between the germline ends. CDR3 nucleotide sequence: TGCGCCAGCAGCGTGGCAGGGGCCCGTGAGACCCAGTACTTC. Protein product: CASSVAGARETQYF.

About this clonotype: Because it lacks the conserved phenylalanine or tryptophan at the end, this CDR3 is likely a read error. The rearrangement joins TRBV7-9 to TRBJ1-1; 8 bases agree with TRBD1. The CDR3 consists of 20 residues. V gave up 5 bases and J gave up 2 bases; unmatched junction bases: 22. Germline-derived CDR1 and CDR2 are SEHNR and FQNEAQ (reference sequence). CDR3 in amino acids: CASSPPGRIRGRLANTEAFL. CDR3 sequence (DNA): TGTGCCAGCAGCCCCCCGGGGAGAATCAGGGGGCGCTTGGCAAACACTGAAGCTTTCTTA.

The sample holds many counts of this clonotype. The chain combines TRBV28 with TRBJ2-7, with TRBD1 matching 9 bases. The CDR3 contains 14 residues. Losses at the gene ends were 6 bases for V and 3 bases for J; bases not matched to a gene: 6. Germline CDR1 is MDHEN and CDR2 is SYDVKM. CDR3: CASRRGTGFYEQYF. As DNA, the CDR3 is TGTGCCAGCAGACGCGGGACAGGGTTCTACGAGCAGTACTTC.

This clonotype was detected ten times or more. V gene TRBV7-9 combines with J gene TRBJ2-5; 8 nucleotides agree with TRBD2. The germline V gene encodes CDR1 SEHNR and CDR2 FQNEAQ (reference sequence). The CDR3 is made up of 16 amino acids. V lost 5 bases to trimming and J lost 9 bases; unmatched junction nucleotides: 17. CDR3 coding DNA: TGTGCCAGCAGCGGAGATCGAGCGGGAGCCCCTGTGGCCCAGTACTTC. Translating it yields CASSGDRAGAPVAQYF.

This clonotype was seen only a few times. The CDR3 sequence: CASSLGQGIMNTEAFF. CDR3 in DNA: TGTGCCAGCAGCCTTGGACAGGGGATAATGAACACTGAAGCTTTCTTT. This chain connects TRBV7-2 to TRBJ1-1, with TRBD1 matching over 9 bases. The CDR3 has 16 amino acids. Losses at the gene ends were 5 bases for V and 0 bases for J; bases not matched to a gene: 7. The germline CDR1 and CDR2 sequences are SGHTA and FQGNSA.

Here the CDR3 reads CSVEPPRGSTEAFF. DNA of the CDR3: TGCAGCGTTGAGCCTCCTCGGGGGTCCACTGAAGCTTTCTTT. The V gene is TRBV29-1, the J gene TRBJ1-1; D perhaps matches TRBD1 (5 bases). CDR3 length: 14 amino acids. Germline V CDR1 and CDR2: SQVTM, ANQGSEA. V was cut by 3 bases and J by 4 bases, with 15 bases left in between. Based on the CDR3 plus reference TRBV29-1 and TRBJ1-1, the full variable domain is SAVISQKPSRDICQRGTSLTIQCQVDSQVTMMFWYRQQPGQSLTLIATANQGSEATYESGFVIDKFPISRPNLTFSTLTVSNMSPEDSSIYLCSVEPPRGSTEAFFGQGTRLTVV.

This sequence joins TRBV7-2 and TRBJ1-5; 10 bases match TRBD1. J gave up 0 bases and V 3 bases, and 14 bases lay outside the gene matches. This CDR3 spans 20 amino acids. Germline assignment: CDR1 SGHTA and CDR2 FQGNSA. The CDR3 DNA reads TGTGCCAGCAGCTTCCACGCCATCGACAGGGGGCTAAATAGCAATCAGCCCCAGCATTTT. Translating gives CASSFHAIDRGLNSNQPQHF.

V is TRBV20-1 and J is TRBJ2-3; TRBD2 might be the D (6 bases). The CDR3 sequence is 15 residues long. Germline-derived CDR1 and CDR2 are DFQATT and SNEGSKA (reference sequence). Written as DNA, the CDR3 is TGCAGCCCTACCAACCCTGGGGAGGCATCCCTTGGGCAGTATTTT. Its protein is CSPTNPGEASLGQYF.

V and J are TRBV5-8 and TRBJ1-1, with TRBD1 as a possible D gene (5 bases). CDR3 length equals 13 residues. CDR1 and CDR2 from the germline V gene are SGHTS and YDEGEE. V was trimmed by 6 bases and J by 2 bases, leaving 11 bases between them. CDR3 protein: CASTETVNTEAFF. CDR3 in DNA: TGTGCCAGCACCGAGACAGTTAACACTGAAGCTTTCTTT.